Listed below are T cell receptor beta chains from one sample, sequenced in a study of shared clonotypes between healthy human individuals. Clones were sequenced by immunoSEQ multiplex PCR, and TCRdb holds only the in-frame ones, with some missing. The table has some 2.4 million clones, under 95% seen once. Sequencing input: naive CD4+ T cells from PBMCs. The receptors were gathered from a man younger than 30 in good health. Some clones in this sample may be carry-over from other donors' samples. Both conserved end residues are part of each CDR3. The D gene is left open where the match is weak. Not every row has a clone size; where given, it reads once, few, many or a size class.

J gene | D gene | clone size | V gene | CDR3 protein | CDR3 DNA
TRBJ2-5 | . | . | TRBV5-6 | CASSLVADLQETQYF | TGTGCCAGCAGCTTGGTAGCGGACCTTCAAGAGACCCAGTACTTC
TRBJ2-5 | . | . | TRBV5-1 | CASSLRSETQYF | TGCGCCAGCAGCTTGAGGTCTGAGACCCAGTACTTC
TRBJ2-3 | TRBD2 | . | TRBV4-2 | CASSQGTGTSGLDTQYF | TGTGCCAGCAGCCAAGGCACCGGGACTAGCGGACTTGATACGCAGTATTTT
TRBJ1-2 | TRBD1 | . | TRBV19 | CASTVTGTAPYGYTF | TGTGCCAGTACAGTTACCGGGACAGCCCCTTATGGCTACACCTTC
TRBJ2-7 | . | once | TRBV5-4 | CASSLGTVYEQYF | TGTGCCAGCAGCTTGGGGACAGTCTACGAGCAGTACTTC
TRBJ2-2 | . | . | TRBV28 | CASSLLRVDNGELFF | TGTGCCAGCAGCTTGCTAAGGGTAGACAACGGGGAGCTGTTTTTT
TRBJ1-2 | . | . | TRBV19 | CASSIRNSNTARNYGYTF | TGTGCCAGTAGTATACGGAACTCAAACACAGCCAGGAACTATGGCTACACCTTC
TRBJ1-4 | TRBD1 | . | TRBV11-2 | CASSTGTGRGEKLFF | TGTGCCAGCAGCACCGGGACAGGGCGAGGCGAAAAACTGTTTTTT
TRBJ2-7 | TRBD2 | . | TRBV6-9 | CAREGRGRCEQYF | TGTGCGCGGGAGGGCAGGGGGAGGTGCGAGCAGTACTTC
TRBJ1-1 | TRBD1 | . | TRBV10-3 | CATQPPDRGRPGTEAFF | TGTGCCACCCAACCTCCGGACAGGGGTAGACCTGGCACTGAAGCTTTCTTT
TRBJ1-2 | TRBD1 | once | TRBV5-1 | CASSSGQEGGYTF | TGCGCCAGCAGCTCGGGACAGGAGGGTGGCTACACCTTC
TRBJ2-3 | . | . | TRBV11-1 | CASSLARTLGADTQYF | TGTGCCAGCAGCTTAGCGCGGACCCTAGGCGCAGATACGCAGTATTTT
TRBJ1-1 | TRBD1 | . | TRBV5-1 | CASSYELYYRGSEAFF | TGCGCCAGCAGCTACGAACTCTACTACAGGGGGTCAGAAGCTTTCTTT
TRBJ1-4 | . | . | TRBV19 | CASRTVATNEKLFF | TGTGCCAGTAGGACAGTTGCAACTAATGAAAAACTGTTTTTT
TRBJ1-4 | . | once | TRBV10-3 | CAISGGGREKLFF | TGTGCCATCAGTGGAGGGGGACGCGAAAAACTGTTTTTT
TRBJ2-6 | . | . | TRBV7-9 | CASSFASSGANVLTF | TGTGCCAGCAGCTTCGCCTCGTCTGGGGCCAACGTCCTGACTTTC
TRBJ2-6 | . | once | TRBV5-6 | CASSLVILAGANVLTF | TGTGCCAGCAGCTTGGTCATTCTTGCTGGGGCCAACGTCCTGACTTTC
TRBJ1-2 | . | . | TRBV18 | CASSPRGEQNLINYGYTF | TGTGCCAGCTCACCAAGGGGTGAGCAGAACTTAATAAACTATGGCTACACCTTC
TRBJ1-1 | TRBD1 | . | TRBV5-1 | CASSSGTANTEAFF | TGCGCCAGCAGCTCCGGGACAGCTAACACTGAAGCTTTCTTT
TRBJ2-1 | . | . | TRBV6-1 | CASTLTQNEQFF | TGTGCCAGCACCCTTACACAGAATGAGCAGTTCTTC
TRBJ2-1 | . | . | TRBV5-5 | CASSSQVWVSYNEQFF | TGTGCCAGCAGCTCGCAGGTGTGGGTCTCCTACAATGAGCAGTTCTTC
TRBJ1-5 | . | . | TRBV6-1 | CASSQGSNQPQHF | TGTGCCAGCAGTCAAGGGAGCAATCAGCCCCAGCATTTT
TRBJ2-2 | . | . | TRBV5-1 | CASSSGPPVKLFF | TGCGCCAGCAGCTCGGGACCACCTGTCAAGCTGTTTTTT
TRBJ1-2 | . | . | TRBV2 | CASEGGPVSNYGYTF | TGTGCCAGCGAGGGGGGACCTGTTTCTAACTATGGCTACACCTTC
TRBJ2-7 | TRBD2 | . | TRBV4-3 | CASSQDEREGRYEQYF | TGCGCCAGCAGCCAAGATGAACGGGAGGGGCGGTACGAGCAGTACTTC
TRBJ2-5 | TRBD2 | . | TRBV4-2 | CASSQESAGVGETQYF | TGTGCCAGCAGCCAAGAATCTGCGGGAGTAGGAGAGACCCAGTACTTC
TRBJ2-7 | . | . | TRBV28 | CASSLRSLAYEQYF | TGTGCCAGCAGTTTAAGGTCTTTAGCCTACGAGCAGTACTTC
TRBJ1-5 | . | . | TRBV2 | CASSDTGQPQHF | TGTGCCAGCAGTGATACCGGCCAGCCCCAGCATTTT
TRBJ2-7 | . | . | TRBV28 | CASSAPNGFYEQYF | TGTGCCAGCAGTGCCCCAAACGGGTTCTACGAGCAGTACTTC
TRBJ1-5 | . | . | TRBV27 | CASSLSRLTNQPQHF | TGTGCCAGCAGTTTAAGCCGGCTAACCAATCAGCCCCAGCATTTT
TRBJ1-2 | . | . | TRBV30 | CAWSPTDKKHYGYTF | TGTGCCTGGAGCCCTACCGACAAGAAGCACTATGGCTACACCTTC
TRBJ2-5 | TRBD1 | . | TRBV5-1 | CASFSGTGGLETQYF | TGCGCCAGCTTTAGCGGGACAGGGGGCTTGGAGACCCAGTACTTC
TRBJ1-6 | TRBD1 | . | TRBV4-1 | CASSQDRGQGRHSPLHF | TGCGCCAGCAGCCAAGATAGAGGACAGGGGAGACACTCACCCCTCCACTTT